This paragraph covers one T cell receptor (beta chain) sequence. The target antigen is unknown. The sample originates from a study of CD8 T cells in Susac syndrome. General study results and limits: TCR sequencing and HLA analysis covered a relatively small number of individuals.

An input of roughly 0.5 to 1 ug of RNA was subjected to reverse transcription using random hexamers. Across 54 Vbeta and 13 Jbeta, TCR beta CDR3 was amplified with immunoSEQ multiplex PCR. Each CDR3 protein is one row after TCRdb ran MiXCR on the immunoSEQ multiplex PCR reads. The sample records around 200,000 distinct CDR3 sequences, 95% being singletons. TEMRA cells underwent FACS enrichment and CD8+ and CD4+ T cells underwent negative isolation. Sequenced input: CD4+ T cells from PBMCs. The TCR originated in a human donor with multiple sclerosis.

CDR3 bases: TGTGCCAGCAGTCTAACGGGACAGGGGAGAAATTCACCCCTCCACTTT. This translates into CASSLTGQGRNSPLHF. The chain combines TRBV6-1 with TRBJ1-6; 10 bases line up with TRBD1. This CDR3 region has 16 residues. Trimming cost V 5 bases and J 7 bases; bases outside gene matches: 8. In germline, CDR1 is MNHNS, CDR2 SASEGT.